These T cell receptor beta chains were read from a single sample in a study of radiotherapy plus CTLA-4 blockade in lung cancer. Assay: immunoSEQ multiplex PCR; the TCRdb copy retains only in-frame clones and omits some. This sample has around 80,000 clones, with more than 60% found just once. Sequencing was performed on peripheral blood, taken from a patient treated with radiotherapy plus ipilimumab. The receptors here all came from a human donor with non-small cell lung cancer whose response to radiotherapy plus ipilimumab could not be evaluated. Some clones in this sample may be carry-over from other donors' samples. The CDR3 runs from the conserved cysteine through the conserved F or W. A D gene is named only where the DNA matches it firmly. Rows give clone size only sometimes, using once, few, many, or a class for an expanded clone.

cdr3_aa	cdr3_nt	j_call	clone_size	v_call	d_call
CASSLDPGGGAVEQYF	TGTGCCAGCAGCTTAGATCCTGGCGGGGGGGCCGTCGAGCAGTACTTC	TRBJ2-7	-	TRBV7-2	TRBD2
CASSPSGGPRTDTQYF	TGTGCCAGCAGCCCAAGCGGGGGACCTCGCACAGATACGCAGTATTTT	TRBJ2-3	-	TRBV7-2	TRBD2
CASSPLDGTGEQYF	TGTGCCAGCAGTCCCCTGGATGGGACAGGGGAGCAGTACTTC	TRBJ2-7	-	TRBV27	TRBD1
CASSLLAGGAGELFF	TGTGCCAGCAGCTTGCTAGCGGGGGGCGCCGGGGAGCTGTTTTTT	TRBJ2-2	-	TRBV5-5	TRBD2
CASSLTGGSYNEQFF	TGTGCCAGCAGCTTAACGGGGGGCTCCTACAATGAGCAGTTCTTC	TRBJ2-1	-	TRBV7-3	-
CASSTHRGGTEAFF	TGTGCCAGCAGTACCCACAGGGGGGGGACTGAAGCTTTCTTT	TRBJ1-1	-	TRBV28	TRBD1
CASSEITGGIDEQYF	TGTGCCAGCAGTGAAATCACAGGGGGCATCGACGAGCAGTACTTC	TRBJ2-7	-	TRBV6-1	TRBD1
CASSRRTVRQETQYF	TGTGCCAGCAGTCGTCGGACAGTACGTCAAGAGACCCAGTACTTC	TRBJ2-5	few	TRBV5-8	-
CASSQDAQTGNTIYF	TGCGCCAGCAGCCAAGATGCACAGACGGGGAACACCATATATTTT	TRBJ1-3	-	TRBV4-3	-
CASSVAVSGSPLHF	TGTGCCAGCAGCGTTGCGGTGTCTGGATCACCCCTCCACTTT	TRBJ1-6	-	TRBV11-1	-
CASKWDSGSYEQYF	TGTGCCAGTAAATGGGACAGCGGCTCCTACGAGCAGTACTTC	TRBJ2-7	-	TRBV19	TRBD1
CASLPGGSGEAFF	TGCGCCAGCCTCCCGGGGGGGTCGGGTGAAGCTTTCTTT	TRBJ1-1	-	TRBV5-1	-
CASSVGRTSGAVDTQYF	TGTGCCAGCAGCGTAGGGAGGACTAGCGGGGCGGTAGATACGCAGTATTTT	TRBJ2-3	-	TRBV9	TRBD2
CASSLAGHTDTQYF	TGTGCCAGCAGCCTAGCGGGGCACACAGATACGCAGTATTTT	TRBJ2-3	-	TRBV2	TRBD2
CASSFLGEREAF	TGTGCCAGCAGCTTTCTAGGGGAACGGGAGGCATTC	TRBJ2-7	once	TRBV5-6	TRBD2
CASRRGRTNEKLFF	TGTGCCAGCAGAAGGGGCAGAACTAATGAAAAACTGTTTTTT	TRBJ1-4	few	TRBV21-1	-
CASSPDWTGTDRNQPQHF	TGTGCCAGCTCACCGGACTGGACAGGGACGGATCGCAATCAGCCCCAGCATTTT	TRBJ1-5	-	TRBV18	TRBD1
CASSEGTGYEQYF	TGTGCCAGCAGCGAGGGGACAGGGTACGAGCAGTACTTC	TRBJ2-7	-	TRBV7-8	TRBD1
CASRSTTGNTEAFF	TGCGCCAGCAGGTCGACGACAGGGAACACTGAAGCTTTCTTT	TRBJ1-1	-	TRBV5-1	-
CASSFSTGTGFNEQFF	TGCGCCAGCAGCTTTAGCACCGGGACAGGGTTCAATGAGCAGTTCTTC	TRBJ2-1	-	TRBV5-1	TRBD1
CAISEADKRWTGELFF	TGTGCCATCAGTGAGGCTGACAAGCGGTGGACCGGGGAGCTGTTTTTT	TRBJ2-2	-	TRBV10-3	-
CAWSVQAQETQYF	TGTGCCTGGAGTGTACAGGCTCAAGAGACCCAGTACTTC	TRBJ2-5	-	TRBV30	-
CSTGGRETQYF	TGCAGCACAGGGGGTAGGGAGACCCAGTACTTC	TRBJ2-5	-	TRBV20-1	TRBD1
CASSFQTGANVLTF	TGTGCCAGCAGCTTCCAGACTGGGGCCAACGTCCTGACTTTC	TRBJ2-6	-	TRBV5-8	-
CASSPGTAKYNEQFF	TGTGCCAGCAGCCCTGGGACAGCCAAGTACAATGAGCAGTTCTTC	TRBJ2-1	-	TRBV7-3	TRBD1
CASSSGQAAYEQYF	TGCGCCAGCAGCTCCGGACAGGCCGCCTACGAGCAGTACTTC	TRBJ2-7	-	TRBV5-1	TRBD1
CATSPEGQNYNEQFF	TGTGCCACCTCACCCGAGGGACAGAATTACAATGAGCAGTTCTTC	TRBJ2-1	-	TRBV6-1	TRBD1
CASSLDRATEAFF	TGTGCCAGCAGCCTGGACAGGGCTACTGAAGCTTTCTTT	TRBJ1-1	-	TRBV7-2	TRBD1
CASTFPGLSKLFF	TGTGCCAGCACCTTCCCGGGACTATCGAAACTGTTTTTT	TRBJ1-4	-	TRBV28	-
CASSLSGNTEAFF	TGTGCCAGCAGCTTATCCGGGAACACTGAAGCTTTCTTT	TRBJ1-1	many	TRBV7-6	-
CASSYAETGELFF	TGTGCCAGCAGTTACGCGGAAACCGGGGAGCTGTTTTTT	TRBJ2-2	-	TRBV6-6	-
CASSYPPYHEQYF	TGTGCCAGCAGTTATCCCCCCTACCACGAGCAGTACTTC	TRBJ2-7	-	TRBV27	-
CATSGNQETQYF	TGTGCGACGAGCGGCAACCAAGAGACCCAGTACTTC	TRBJ2-5	-	TRBV6-5	-
CASSFGQGNQPQHF	TGTGCCAGCAGTTTTGGCCAGGGGAATCAGCCCCAGCATTTT	TRBJ1-5	-	TRBV28	-
CASSRRSWDTGELFF	TGTGCCAGCAGCCGTAGGAGTTGGGACACCGGGGAGCTGTTTTTT	TRBJ2-2	-	TRBV2	-
CASSPKNRGRGHYTEAFF	TGTGCCAGCTCACCGAAGAACAGGGGGCGCGGTCATTACACTGAAGCTTTCTTT	TRBJ1-1	-	TRBV18	TRBD1
CASSFEPMNTEAFF	TGTGCCAGCAGTTTTGAGCCGATGAACACTGAAGCTTTCTTT	TRBJ1-1	-	TRBV6-5	-
CASSGGTRTAGELFF	TGTGCCAGCAGTGGGGGGACTAGAACGGCCGGGGAGCTGTTTTTT	TRBJ2-2	-	TRBV2	TRBD2
CASSIRQGSTEAFF	TGTGCCAGCAGTATTCGACAGGGTTCCACTGAAGCTTTCTTT	TRBJ1-1	-	TRBV6-5	TRBD1